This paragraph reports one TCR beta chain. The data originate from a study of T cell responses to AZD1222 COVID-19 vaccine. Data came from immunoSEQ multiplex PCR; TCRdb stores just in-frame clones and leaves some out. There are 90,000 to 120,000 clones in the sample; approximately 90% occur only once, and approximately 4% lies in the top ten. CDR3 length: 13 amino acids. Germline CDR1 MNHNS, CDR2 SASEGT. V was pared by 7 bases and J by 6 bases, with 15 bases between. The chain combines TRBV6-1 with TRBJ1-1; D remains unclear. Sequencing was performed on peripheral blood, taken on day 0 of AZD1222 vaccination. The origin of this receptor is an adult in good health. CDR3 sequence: CASKVTESAEAFF. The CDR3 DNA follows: TGTGCCAGCAAGGTGACGGAGTCGGCTGAAGCTTTCTTT.